Listed here are 28 T cell receptor beta chains from one sample, sequenced in a study of blood T cell repertoires in COVID-19. Sequencing used immunoSEQ multiplex PCR; TCRdb keeps in-frame clones, though not all of them. The sample consists of 120,000 to 150,000 clones, about nine tenths of them appearing once. The specimen was PBMCs or T cells enriched from blood (not recorded which). All receptors come from a woman between 35 and 50 years old who had been exposed to COVID-19.

The chain combines TRBV7-9 with TRBJ1-2; D is uncertain. CDR1 and CDR2 from the germline V gene are SEHNR and FQNEAQ (reference sequence). V lost 3 bases, J lost 1 base, and 12 bases lay in between. CDR3 length equals 15 residues. The CDR3 sequence is CASSLNVAVNYGYTF. The CDR3 nucleotides read TGTGCCAGCAGCTTGAATGTGGCAGTTAACTATGGCTACACCTTC.

The rearrangement uses TRBV9 and TRBJ1-2; 8 positions agree with TRBD1. CDR3 length equals 14 residues. Unmatched junction bases numbered 7, after V lost 3 bases and J lost 6 bases. Germline loops: CDR1 SGDLS, CDR2 YYNGEE. The CDR3 sequence: CASSELQGVNGYTF. The CDR3 DNA sequence: TGTGCCAGCAGCGAACTACAGGGGGTAAATGGCTACACCTTC.

V and J are TRBV3-1 (or the pseudogene TRBV3-2) and TRBJ1-2, with 9 positions matching TRBD1. V was pared by 6 bases and J by 8 bases, with 13 bases of the junction left unmatched. The CDR3 length is 15 residues. Looked up from germline, CDR1 is LGHDT and CDR2 is YNNKEL (reference sequence). Here the CDR3 reads CASSLRGGDRAGYTF. CDR3 nucleotides: TGTGCCAGCAGTCTCCGGGGCGGGGACAGGGCGGGCTACACCTTC.

The chain uses TRBV5-1 and TRBJ2-7, with D possibly matching TRBD2 (6 bases). The CDR3 has 14 amino acids. Trimming took off 7 bases at V and 5 bases at J, with 19 bases between the two ends. Germline V CDR1 and CDR2: SGHRS, YFSETQ. As DNA, the CDR3 is TGCGCCAGCGGTCCCGATCGGGGGTCTGACGAGCAGTACTTC. Its translation is CASGPDRGSDEQYF.

The table lists this clone with a few counts. The rearrangement links TRBV12-3 or TRBV12-4 to TRBJ1-1, with a possible D match to TRBD1 (5 bases). The V gene lost 4 bases and the J gene lost 11 bases, with 11 bases spanning the gap. The CDR3 loop spans 11 amino acids. As DNA, the CDR3 is TGTGCCAGCAGTTCCGTGACAGCCGCTTTCTTT. Translation gives CASSSVTAAFF.

The chain carries TRBV7-6 and TRBJ1-2, with TRBD1 matching over 7 bases. Germline values: CDR1 SGHVS, CDR2 FNYEAQ. V was clipped by 1 base and J by 8 bases; unmatched bases: 4. The CDR3 spans 13 residues. CDR3: CASSLGTGQGYTF. The CDR3 nucleotides are TGTGCCAGCAGCTTAGGGACAGGACAGGGCTACACCTTC.

The V call is TRBV27, the J call TRBJ2-4, with D unresolved. Germline-derived CDR1 and CDR2 are MNHEY and SMNVEV (reference sequence). This CDR3 has 10 amino acids. V dropped 4 bases and J dropped 8 bases, with 3 bases sitting between them. The CDR3 region is CASSSDIQYF. The CDR3 DNA reads TGTGCCAGCAGTTCGGACATTCAGTACTTC.

The V and J genes are TRBV5-1 and TRBJ1-5; TRBD1 is a possible D gene (6 bases). There are 14 residues in the CDR3. Looked up from germline, CDR1 is SGHRS and CDR2 is YFSETQ. Trimming removed 1 base at V and 5 bases at J, with 10 bases between. CDR3 bases: TGCGCCAGCAGCTTGAGGGGGGGCGATCAGCCCCAGCATTTT. This gives the protein CASSLRGGDQPQHF.

CDR3 sequence: CASSQDQTSGSTDTQYF. The CDR3 coding sequence is TGCGCCAGCAGCCAAGATCAGACTAGCGGGAGCACAGATACGCAGTATTTT. The V gene is TRBV4-1, the J gene TRBJ2-3; 10 nucleotides agree with TRBD2. This CDR3 is 17 amino acids long. Per germline, CDR1 MGHRA and CDR2 YSYEKL. Trimming at V came to 0 bases and at J to 0 bases, leaving 3 bases not matched to a gene.

The chain couples TRBV19 to TRBJ2-1, with TRBD2 identical over 9 bases. CDR1 and CDR2 from the germline V gene are LNHDA and SQIVND (reference sequence). V shed 5 bases, J shed 1 base, and the junction held 3 bases outside the gene matches. The CDR3 is 15 amino acids. This CDR3 reads CASSVAGESYNEQFF. For the CDR3, the DNA is TGTGCCAGTAGTGTAGCGGGAGAGTCCTACAATGAGCAGTTCTTC.

The chain recombines TRBV7-2 with TRBJ1-5, with unresolved D. Trimming took 5 bases from V and 2 from J, leaving 7 bases between them. This CDR3 comprises 13 residues. Germline V gene lookup returns CDR1 SGHTA and CDR2 FQGNSA. As DNA, the CDR3 is TGTGCCAGCAGCGAGTTAGGCAATCAGCCCCAGCATTTT. Protein product: CASSELGNQPQHF.

This sequence joins TRBV2 and TRBJ1-2; 9 bases are shared with TRBD1. CDR3 length: 13 amino acids. In germline, CDR1 is SNHLY, CDR2 FYNNEI. V lost 5 bases and J lost 8; bases outside the gene matches: 6. The CDR3 spells CASSWTGEDGYTF. The CDR3 nucleotides read TGTGCCAGCAGTTGGACAGGGGAGGACGGCTACACCTTC.

The V and J genes are TRBV6-5 and TRBJ2-5, with no clear D. The CDR3 is 13 residues long. V lost 5 bases and J 1 base, leaving 8 bases between the germline ends. Per the germline V gene, CDR1 is MNHEY and CDR2 is SVGAGI. The CDR3 loop reads CASSPVFQETQYF. CDR3 in DNA: TGTGCCAGCAGTCCCGTTTTCCAAGAGACCCAGTACTTC.

This chain links TRBV10-2 with TRBJ1-2; D perhaps matches TRBD1 (5 bases). CDR1 WSHSY and CDR2 SAAADI come from the germline V gene. Trimming left V 0 bases short and J 5 bases short, with 10 bases between. This CDR3 spans 14 amino acids. The CDR3 protein is CASSESTGGYGYTF. The CDR3 coding sequence is TGCGCCAGCAGTGAGTCGACCGGGGGATATGGCTACACCTTC.

A single count supports this clone. The chain is built from TRBV25-1 and TRBJ1-2, with TRBD1 identical over 9 bases. Germline lookup yields CDR1 MGHDK and CDR2 SYGVNS. There are 15 residues in the CDR3. Trimming cost V 5 bases and J 2 bases; bases outside gene matches: 6. This CDR3 is CASSPGQGPNYGYTF. The CDR3 DNA follows: TGTGCCAGCAGTCCCGGACAGGGGCCGAACTATGGCTACACCTTC.

The chain combines TRBV28 with TRBJ2-7, with 7 bases fitting TRBD2. Germline V lookup: CDR1 MDHEN, CDR2 SYDVKM. The CDR3 loop spans 15 amino acids. V dropped 2 bases and J dropped 4; count of bases not matched to a gene: 8. CDR3 in DNA: TGTGCCAGCAGTTTAAGGGACTATAGGGTGTACGAGCAGTACTTC. This codes for CASSLRDYRVYEQYF.

The V call is TRBV4-3, the J call TRBJ2-2; tentatively, D is TRBD2 (6 bases). Between the trimmed V and J ends, which lost 0 bases and 4 bases, there was a span of 15 bases. CDR3 length equals 17 residues. Germline V gives CDR1 LGHNA, CDR2 YSLEER. The CDR3 here is CASSQEWSPGVTGELFF. The CDR3 bases are TGCGCCAGCAGCCAAGAGTGGAGCCCGGGGGTCACCGGGGAGCTGTTTTTT.

The V and J genes are TRBV5-1 and TRBJ1-5; the D gene is possibly TRBD1 (5 bases). V gave up 3 bases and J gave up 4 bases, with 14 bases separating them. Germline assignment: CDR1 SGHRS and CDR2 YFSETQ. The CDR3 covers 15 residues. The CDR3 region has the DNA TGCGCCAGCAGCTCCACGGGGGAACCTAATCAGCCCCAGCATTTT. Protein: CASSSTGEPNQPQHF.

V gene TRBV4-1 combines with J gene TRBJ1-6; D is ambiguous. The CDR3 totals 15 residues. Trimming took off 4 bases at V and 4 bases at J, with 11 bases between the two ends. Germline V gene data show CDR1 as MGHRA and CDR2 as YSYEKL. The CDR3 DNA follows: TGCGCCAGCAGCCTCCTCCTCGGGTATAATTCACCCCTCCACTTT. Amino acid sequence: CASSLLLGYNSPLHF.

The chain couples TRBV7-9 to TRBJ1-2; no clear D gene. Germline values: CDR1 SEHNR, CDR2 FQNEAQ (reference sequence). V lost 5 bases and J 3 bases, leaving 13 bases between the germline ends. The CDR3 has 14 residues. CDR3 protein: CASSPGGVDYGYTF. The CDR3 DNA reads as TGTGCCAGCAGCCCCGGCGGGGTTGACTATGGCTACACCTTC.

The chain combines TRBV27 with TRBJ1-2; 8 positions match TRBD1. From germline, CDR1 is MNHEY and CDR2 SMNVEV (reference sequence). The CDR3 extends over 13 amino acids. With 5 bases clipped from V and 7 bases from J, the junction kept 6 bases outside the gene matches. The CDR3 coding sequence is TGTGCCAGCAGTCTTGGACAGGGCGTTGGCTACACCTTC. This encodes CASSLGQGVGYTF.

The chain links TRBV7-6 to TRBJ1-4; D perhaps matches TRBD1 (6 bases). Germline-derived CDR1 and CDR2 are SGHVS and FNYEAQ. Trimming took 6 bases from V and 3 from J, leaving 11 bases between them. The CDR3 consists of 14 residues. In nucleotides, the CDR3 is TGTGCCAGCAGACCACCAGGGGCTAATGAAAAACTGTTTTTT. Translation: CASRPPGANEKLFF.

The chain joins TRBV10-3 to TRBJ1-1; 9 nucleotides align to TRBD1. Trimming took 6 bases from V and 2 from J; bases not matched to a gene: 4. The germline V gene has CDR1 ENHRY and CDR2 SYGVKD. This CDR3 has 14 amino acids. The CDR3 DNA reads TGTGCCATCAGGACGGGACAGGGAAACACTGAAGCTTTCTTT. It specifies CAIRTGQGNTEAFF.

This chain uses TRBV14 with TRBJ1-6; TRBD1 is a possible D gene (6 bases). This CDR3 has 15 amino acids. The germline V and J ends were trimmed by 1 base and 7 bases, with 11 bases remaining between them. Looked up from germline, CDR1 is SGHDN and CDR2 is FVKESK. The CDR3 DNA reads as TGTGCCAGCAGCCAAGTAGCCACAGGGAATTCACCCCTCCACTTT. Its translation: CASSQVATGNSPLHF.

This clone was detected a few times. This chain joins TRBV2 and TRBJ1-4; weak D call: TRBD1 (6 bases). Per germline, CDR1 SNHLY and CDR2 FYNNEI. The CDR3 runs to 13 residues. Between the trimmed V and J ends, which lost 4 bases and 7 bases, there was a span of 10 bases. The CDR3 bases are TGTGCCAGCAGTGCAGGGGCTTCTGAAAAACTGTTTTTT. Encoded protein: CASSAGASEKLFF.

This rearrangement joins TRBV29-1 to TRBJ1-2, with D unclear. This CDR3 region has 12 residues. Trimming shortened V by 8 bases and J by 5 bases, and 15 bases separated the two germline ends. Germline values: CDR1 SQVTM, CDR2 ANQGSEA. The CDR3 nucleotides read TGCAGCTTTGTGGGCGTAGATTATGGCTACACCTTC. Its protein is CSFVGVDYGYTF.

The rearrangement links TRBV5-1 to TRBJ1-1; D gene ambiguous. V was clipped by 2 bases and J by 1 base, with 9 bases between them. CDR1 is SGHRS and CDR2 is YFSETQ in the germline V gene. The CDR3 is 14 residues long. CDR3 in amino acids: CASSFQYQNTEAFF. The DNA of the CDR3 is TGCGCCAGCAGCTTCCAGTACCAGAACACTGAAGCTTTCTTT.

This clone was detected only once. This chain connects TRBV6-5 to TRBJ1-5, with 8 bases matching TRBD1. The CDR3 covers 14 residues. CDR1 and CDR2 (germline): MNHEY, SVGAGI. J was trimmed by 3 bases and V by 8 bases; bases with no gene match: 6. CDR3 DNA: TGTGCCAGCGGGCCAGGGGGCTACAATCAGCCCCAGCATTTT. Its translation is CASGPGGYNQPQHF.